These 6 T cell receptor beta chains came from one sample sequenced in a study of immune heterogeneity within non-small cell lung tumors. Bulk tumor genomic DNA, 600 ng per sample, was used as template. Several biopsies per primary tumor, spaced far apart, were taken during surgery. Untreated, newly diagnosed non-small cell lung cancer patients underwent curative surgery. In a multiplex PCR, 32 V and 13 J primers amplified TCR beta CDR3. TCRdb used MiXCR to reprocess the multiplex PCR reads, holding one entry per CDR3 protein. The table lists about 11,000 distinct CDR3 sequences, 25% to 35% of them singletons, with 6.5% to 9.5% in the top ten. Sample: lung tumor tissue. Receptors originate from a woman in her sixties with non-small cell lung cancer.

Only a few counts were recorded for this clonotype. The chain recombines TRBV27 with TRBJ2-5; tentatively, D is TRBD1 or TRBD2 (6 bases each). Germline CDR1 MNHEY, CDR2 SMNVEV (reference sequence). The CDR3 loop spans 13 amino acids. With 2 bases removed from V and 4 bases from J, the gap between germline ends came to 8 bases. The chain's CDR3 is CASSLKGGETQYF. DNA of the CDR3: TGTGCCAGCAGTTTAAAGGGGGGAGAGACCCAGTACTTC.

The gene calls are TRBV18 and TRBJ1-5; 9 nucleotides match TRBD1. The CDR3 sequence is 14 residues long. V trimming: 6 bases; J trimming: 6 bases; junction bases outside the gene matches: 6. Germline V gene lookup returns CDR1 KGHSH and CDR2 LQKENI. As DNA, the CDR3 is TGTGCCAGCTCTGGACAGGGGAGTGCTCAGCCCCAGCATTTT. It translates to CASSGQGSAQPQHF.

In its sample, this clonotype ranks as medium-sized. This sequence joins TRBV5-1 and TRBJ2-7, with 12 bases that match TRBD1. The junction had 19 bases not matched to a gene; V was cut back by 5 bases and J by 7 bases. The CDR3 loop spans 18 amino acids. Germline CDR1 is SGHRS and CDR2 is YFSETQ. In nucleotides, the CDR3 is TGCGCCAGCAGACGGGACAGGGGGCGGGAGCGGACCCTTGGGGAGCAGTACTTC. This encodes CASRRDRGRERTLGEQYF.

This clonotype was recorded many times. The chain couples TRBV20-1 to TRBJ2-7; 8 bases line up with TRBD2. Looked up from germline, CDR1 is DFQATT and CDR2 is SNEGSKA (reference sequence). The CDR3 sequence is 15 residues long. J lost 5 bases, V lost 1 base, and 10 bases had no gene match. CDR3 loop: CSARASSGILDEQYF. CDR3 nucleotide sequence: TGCAGTGCTAGAGCGAGTAGCGGGATCCTCGACGAGCAGTACTTC.

This clonotype is judged medium-sized (0.01 to 0.1%). The V gene is TRBV30, the J gene TRBJ1-6, with TRBD1 matching 11 bases. The J segment lost 7 bases and the V segment lost 7 bases, leaving 3 bases of the junction unmatched. CDR3 length: 13 residues. Germline CDR1 GTSNPN, CDR2 SVGIG (reference sequence). The CDR3 region is CAFRTGGNSPLHF. CDR3 DNA: TGTGCCTTCCGGACAGGGGGCAATTCACCCCTCCACTTT.

With respect to this clonotype: Possible read error: a much larger clone is one base away. CDR3 amino acids: CSSRNDRGRVYGYTF. The CDR3 DNA sequence: TGCAGTTCTAGAAACGACAGGGGGCGCGTTTATGGCTACACCTTC. The rearrangement links TRBV20-1 to TRBJ1-2; 10 nucleotides agree with TRBD1. The CDR3 loop spans 15 amino acids. The V gene's germline CDR1 is DFQATT and CDR2 SNEGSKA (reference sequence).